This TCR beta chain was sequenced in a study of T-cell memory formation after mild COVID-19. Study background: Across donors, TCR clusters were largely donor specific. Study-wide results and limits: For second-wave clones that peaked at day 37, SARS-CoV-2 specificity went unverified.

The ends were cut back, 0 bases at V and 5 bases at J, with 15 bases in the middle. CDR3 length: 16 residues. The germline V gene has CDR1 SGHKS and CDR2 YYEKEE (reference sequence). TCRdb recomputed calls from the 5' RACE reads with MiXCR, one row per CDR3 protein. Of about 130,000 distinct CDR3 sequences listed, about 17% are singletons. With respect to this clonotype: The antigen remains undetermined.

What was sequenced was PBMCs or a T cell subset sorted from them (not recorded which). The chain is built from TRBV5-5 and TRBJ1-5, with D possibly matching TRBD1 (5 bases). The sequence was collected from an adult woman who had mild COVID-19 (a few samples of this study predate the infection). Cell type and time point are not known. CDR3 protein: CASSLGDREEDQPQHF. The CDR3 DNA follows: TGTGCCAGCAGCTTGGGGGACCGGGAGGAGGATCAGCCCCAGCATTTT.